The 13 T cell receptor beta chains listed next were all sequenced from one sample in a study of spatial heterogeneity in lung cancer. TCRdb processed the 5' RACE reads anew with MiXCR; each CDR3 protein has one entry. The table has 20,000 to 25,000 distinct CDR3 sequences, 4.5% to 5% seen once; the top ten hold about 7.7%. The time point here: sample taken at primary tumor resection. Extraction of whole RNA from tumor, nontumor lung or frozen PBMC preceded unsorted sequencing. The starting material was PBMCs, obtained at surgery. These receptor sequences come from a male donor with early-stage non-small cell lung cancer.

A few counts support this clonotype. V and J are TRBV2 and TRBJ2-2, with D perhaps matching TRBD2 (5 bases). There are 12 residues in the CDR3. Germline loops: CDR1 SNHLY, CDR2 FYNNEI. V lost 8 bases and J lost 6, with 10 bases in between. CDR3 nucleotide sequence: TGTGCCAGCGCCGCGGGCTCCGGGGAGCTGTTTTTT. Translation gives CASAAGSGELFF. Supplemented by reference TRBV2 and TRBJ2-2, the full variable domain reads EPEVTQTPSHQVTQMGQEVILRCVPISNHLYFYWYRQILGQKVEFLVSFYNNEISEKSEIFDDQFSVERPDGSNFTLKIRSTKLEDSAMYFCASAAGSGELFFGEGSRLTVL.

In this sample, this clonotype turned up a few times. V is TRBV7-2 and J is TRBJ2-2; D is perhaps TRBD1 (5 bases). The V end lost 3 bases, the J end lost 7 bases, and 15 bases lay between the germline ends. This CDR3 spans 15 amino acids. Germline V gene lookup returns CDR1 SGHTA and CDR2 FQGNSA. The CDR3 DNA reads as TGTGCCAGCAGCTTTGGGCAGGGTGGCGGCGGGGAGCTGTTTTTT. This encodes CASSFGQGGGGELFF.

This clonotype was counted at least ten times. The V call is TRBV28, the J call TRBJ2-2, with 10 bases matching TRBD1. The CDR3 totals 18 residues. With V trimmed by 5 bases and J by 2 bases, 11 bases remained unmatched. The germline V gene has CDR1 MDHEN and CDR2 SYDVKM. CDR3 residues: CASSPYPGQGTNTGELFF. The CDR3 nucleotides read TGTGCCAGCAGTCCCTATCCGGGACAGGGGACAAACACCGGGGAGCTGTTTTTT.

This clonotype was picked up many times. The chain recombines TRBV7-9 with TRBJ1-6; no reliable D call. From germline, CDR1 is SEHNR and CDR2 FQNEAQ (reference sequence). The CDR3 totals 14 residues. V was shortened by 2 bases and J by 5 bases, with 7 bases between the two germline ends. The CDR3 nucleotides are TGTGCCAGCAGCTTAATTCCTGATAATTCACCCCTCCACTTT. Its protein product is CASSLIPDNSPLHF.

Comment on this clonotype: A much larger clone lies one base from this, so it may be a read error. The chain links TRBV4-2 to TRBJ1-5; D possibly corresponds to TRBD1 (6 bases). The germline V gene has CDR1 LGHNA and CDR2 YNFKEQ. CDR3 length: 15 residues. The CDR3 sequence is CASNQERGRNQPQHF. The CDR3 DNA follows: TGTGCCAGCAACCAAGAAAGGGGGAGAAATCAGCCCCAGCATTTT.

The V call is TRBV6-2 or TRBV6-3, the J call TRBJ2-7; D is undetermined. This CDR3 region has 16 residues. Germline CDR1 and CDR2: MNHEY and SVGEGT. The ends were cut back, 8 bases at V and 5 bases at J, with 25 bases in the middle. The CDR3 bases are TGTGCCAGCCGACCTTTGCAAAGGGAAAGGGATCACGAGCAGTACTTC. It is translated as CASRPLQRERDHEQYF.

This clonotype was seen many times. The genes are TRBV12-3 or TRBV12-4 and TRBJ1-5, with D hard to call. The CDR3 totals 12 residues. V dropped 6 bases and J dropped 5 bases, with 8 bases sitting between them. The CDR3 region is CASRERDQPQHF. CDR3 in DNA: TGTGCCAGCAGAGAGAGAGATCAGCCCCAGCATTTT.

This clonotype was detected ten times or more. The chain couples TRBV30 to TRBJ1-2; no clear D. This CDR3 region has 15 residues. Germline CDR1 is GTSNPN and CDR2 is SVGIG (reference sequence). V was pared by 2 bases and J by 0 bases, with 13 bases between. CDR3: CAWSHGRRTNYGYTF. The CDR3 DNA is TGTGCCTGGAGTCATGGCAGGAGGACTAACTATGGCTACACCTTC. The variable domain in full, completed from reference TRBV30 and TRBJ1-2, reads SQTIHQWPATLVQPVGSPLSLECTVEGTSNPNLYWYRQAAGRGLQLLFYSVGIGQISSEVPQNLSASRPQDRQFILSSKKLLLSDSGFYLCAWSHGRRTNYGYTFGSGTRLTVV.

In this sample, this clonotype turned up many times. The CDR3 sequence: CASRAPGNSNQPQHF. The CDR3 DNA reads TGTGCCAGCAGGGCGCCGGGGAACAGCAATCAGCCCCAGCATTTT. The gene calls are TRBV2 and TRBJ1-5; D is ambiguous. Germline CDR1 SNHLY, CDR2 FYNNEI. Trimming cost V 6 bases and J 1 base, with 13 bases left between them. This CDR3 comprises 15 residues.

This clonotype appeared many times. The chain has TRBV3-1 and TRBJ2-7, with D unclear. This CDR3 is 12 amino acids long. The V end was cut by 4 bases, the J end by 4 bases, with 8 bases between. Per germline, CDR1 LGHDT and CDR2 YNNKEL (reference sequence). CDR3 region: CASSRMSYEQYF. The CDR3 bases are TGTGCCAGCAGCCGGATGTCATACGAGCAGTACTTC.

This clonotype was picked up many times. The chain links TRBV2 to TRBJ2-1, with TRBD2 matching 11 bases. The CDR3 length is 14 residues. Germline-derived CDR1 and CDR2 are SNHLY and FYNNEI. With V trimmed by 3 bases and J by 9 bases, 4 bases remained unmatched. CDR3 sequence: CASSETSGAGEQFF. The CDR3 DNA reads TGTGCCAGCAGTGAGACTAGCGGGGCGGGTGAGCAGTTCTTC.

This clonotype was counted ten times or more. The genes are TRBV19 and TRBJ1-4, with 7 bases aligning to TRBD1. The CDR3 has 16 residues. Germline CDR1 LNHDA, CDR2 SQIVND (reference sequence). After removal of 7 bases from V and 3 bases from J, the junction contained 11 bases not matched to a gene. The DNA for the CDR3 is TGTGCCAGTATCGACAACTACAGGGGATCTAATGAAAAACTGTTTTTT. Encoded protein: CASIDNYRGSNEKLFF.

The V and J genes are TRBV7-3 and TRBJ2-5, with D unresolved. This CDR3 is 13 amino acids long. The V end lost 5 bases, the J end lost 7 bases, and 14 bases lay between the germline ends. The germline gives CDR1 SGHTA, CDR2 FQGTGA. The chain's CDR3 is CASSLNTGLTQYF. DNA of the CDR3: TGTGCCAGCAGCCTGAACACCGGTTTGACCCAGTACTTC. The full variable domain, with the rest looked up from reference TRBV7-3 and TRBJ2-5, is GAGVSQTPSNKVTEKGKYVELRCDPISGHTALYWYRQSLGQGPEFLIYFQGTGAADDSGLPNDRFFAVRPEGSVSTLKIQRTERGDSAVYLCASSLNTGLTQYFGPGTRLLVL.